Below are 22 T cell receptor beta chains sequenced from a single sample in a study of blood T cell repertoires in COVID-19. Produced via immunoSEQ multiplex PCR; TCRdb's table is partial and in-frame only. The table lists around 220,000 clones, about 81% of them singletons. Sequencing input: peripheral blood. These receptors all come from a woman at least 80 years old with COVID-19, enrolled during active disease.

The genes are TRBV30 and TRBJ2-4, with 12 bases identical to TRBD2. The germline V gene encodes CDR1 GTSNPN and CDR2 SVGIG (reference sequence). CDR3 length equals 16 residues. V shed 2 bases, J shed 2 bases, and the junction held 4 bases outside the gene matches. The CDR3 coding sequence is TGTGCCTGGAGTAAACTAGCGGGGGGTTCCAAAAACATTCAGTACTTC. Translation: CAWSKLAGGSKNIQYF.

This sequence joins TRBV3-1 (or the pseudogene TRBV3-2) and TRBJ1-2; maybe TRBD1 (6 bases). Per germline, CDR1 LGHDT and CDR2 YNNKEL (reference sequence). The CDR3 runs to 13 residues. V lost 6 bases, J lost 8 bases, and 16 bases lay in between. CDR3 DNA: TGTGCCAGCAGTCAGGACCAGGGGTACGGCTACACCTTC. Encoded protein: CASSQDQGYGYTF.

The rearrangement joins TRBV18 to TRBJ2-5; 11 bases fit TRBD2. Germline assignment: CDR1 KGHSH and CDR2 LQKENI. The CDR3 is made up of 15 amino acids. V lost 5 bases, J lost 1 base, and 3 bases stayed unmatched. This chain's CDR3 is CASSRTSGLQETQYF. In nucleotides, the CDR3 is TGTGCCAGCTCAAGGACTAGCGGGCTCCAAGAGACCCAGTACTTC.

The chain has TRBV30 and TRBJ1-2; 9 bases are shared with TRBD1. V was clipped by 4 bases and J by 5 bases; unmatched bases: 11. The germline CDR1 and CDR2 sequences are GTSNPN and SVGIG (reference sequence). This CDR3 has 15 residues. CDR3 amino acids: CAWISGYRGLYGYTF. CDR3 DNA sequence: TGTGCCTGGATTTCTGGTTACAGGGGGCTGTATGGCTACACCTTC.

The genes are TRBV27 and TRBJ1-1, with TRBD1 matching over 8 bases. V lost 5 bases and J lost 4; bases outside the gene matches: 15. Germline lookup yields CDR1 MNHEY and CDR2 SMNVEV (reference sequence). The CDR3 contains 17 residues. Here the CDR3 reads CASSIPPTGARGTEAFF. Written as DNA, the CDR3 is TGTGCCAGCAGTATACCCCCGACAGGGGCGCGGGGCACTGAAGCTTTCTTT.

The CDR3 region is CASSSSVDSFSNQPQHF. The CDR3 DNA follows: TGTGCCAGCAGCTCCTCCGTGGACAGCTTTAGCAATCAGCCCCAGCATTTT. The chain couples TRBV7-9 to TRBJ1-5; possibly TRBD1 for D (6 bases). V was shortened by 4 bases and J by 0 bases, with 16 bases between the two germline ends. The CDR3 is 17 amino acids. CDR1 is SEHNR, CDR2 FQNEAQ, per germline (reference sequence).

The V and J genes are TRBV2 and TRBJ2-1, with a tentative D call TRBD2 (5 bases). Germline CDR1 reads SNHLY; CDR2 reads FYNNEI. Trimming removed 4 bases at V and 10 bases at J, with 8 bases between. CDR3 length: 11 amino acids. The CDR3 spells CASSGEIEQFF. In nucleotides, the CDR3 is TGTGCCAGCAGTGGGGAGATCGAGCAGTTCTTC.

The chain's CDR3 is CASSISGLVGELFF. Here the CDR3 DNA reads TGTGCCAGTAGTATCTCAGGGTTGGTCGGGGAGCTGTTTTTT. V usage is TRBV19 and J usage is TRBJ2-2; possible D gene TRBD1, 5 bases. CDR1 and CDR2 from the germline V gene are LNHDA and SQIVND (reference sequence). This CDR3 spans 14 amino acids. The V end lost 3 bases, the J end lost 7 bases, and 12 bases lay between the germline ends. The full variable domain, completed using reference TRBV19 and TRBJ2-2, is DGGITQSPKYLFRKEGQNVTLSCEQNLNHDAMYWYRQDPGQGLRLIYYSQIVNDFQKGDIAEGYSVSREKKESFPLTVTSAQKNPTAFYLCASSISGLVGELFFGEGSRLTVL.

The chain has TRBV19 and TRBJ2-1; TRBD1 matches at 8 bases. CDR3 length equals 15 residues. Looked up from germline, CDR1 is LNHDA and CDR2 is SQIVND (reference sequence). The junction had 16 bases not matched to a gene; V was cut back by 5 bases and J by 13 bases. In DNA, the CDR3 is TGTGCCAGTAGTGACCGGGACAGGCTACAAACGAAACAGTTCTTC. Its translation: CASSDRDRLQTKQFF.

This sequence joins TRBV9 and TRBJ2-3; 11 bases map to TRBD2. Trimming removed 3 bases from V and 3 bases from J; junction bases left unmatched: 9. There are 17 residues in the CDR3. Germline V gene sequence: CDR1 SGDLS, CDR2 YYNGEE. This CDR3 reads CASSASTSGRRTDTQYF. As DNA, the CDR3 is TGTGCCAGCAGCGCCTCCACTAGCGGGAGAAGGACAGATACGCAGTATTTT.

The rearrangement uses TRBV7-8 and TRBJ2-7, with 9 bases identical to TRBD1. From germline, CDR1 is SGHVS and CDR2 FQNEAQ. The CDR3 is made up of 16 amino acids. The junction had 12 bases not matched to a gene; V was cut back by 4 bases and J by 5 bases. This CDR3 reads CASSSSGQGPSDEQYF. The CDR3 DNA reads TGTGCCAGCAGCTCTTCCGGACAGGGGCCGTCGGACGAGCAGTACTTC.

The CDR3 is CASSLGGIEKLFF. DNA of the CDR3: TGTGCCAGCAGCTTAGGCGGGATTGAAAAACTGTTTTTT. The chain recombines TRBV7-8 with TRBJ1-4; D is undetermined. The CDR3 is 13 residues long. The V and J ends lost 1 base and 7 bases respectively, with 7 bases between them. Per germline, CDR1 SGHVS and CDR2 FQNEAQ.

This clone was recorded once. The chain uses TRBV5-5 and TRBJ1-3, with TRBD1 identical over 10 bases. CDR1 and CDR2 from the germline V gene are SGHKS and YYEKEE (reference sequence). V was clipped by 0 bases and J by 4 bases; unmatched bases: 1. CDR3 length: 15 amino acids. The CDR3 here is CASSLGTGGGNTIYF. The DNA of the CDR3 is TGTGCCAGCAGCTTGGGGACAGGGGGAGGAAACACCATATATTTT. Full variable domain (outside the CDR3, taken from reference TRBV5-5 and TRBJ1-3): DAGVTQSPTHLIKTRGQQVTLRCSPISGHKSVSWYQQVLGQGPQFIFQYYEKEERGRGNFPDRFSARQFPNYSSELNVNALLLGDSALYLCASSLGTGGGNTIYFGEGSWLTVV.

This clone was picked up one time. The J gene is TRBJ1-2, the V gene TRBV29-1; possible D gene TRBD1, 6 bases. Germline V gene sequence: CDR1 SQVTM, CDR2 ANQGSEA. This CDR3 region has 14 residues. Trimming stripped 6 bases from V and 3 bases from J, with 17 bases between. The CDR3 DNA sequence: TGCAGCGTCCTACCTGGGGGGGCCGACTATGGCTACACCTTC. It specifies CSVLPGGADYGYTF.

This chain uses TRBV19 with TRBJ1-1; D gene unclear. Germline assignment: CDR1 LNHDA and CDR2 SQIVND (reference sequence). This CDR3 is 14 amino acids long. V was pared by 3 bases and J by 0 bases, with 8 bases between. The CDR3 is CASSISPVNTEAFF. CDR3 sequence (DNA): TGTGCCAGTAGTATCTCCCCGGTGAACACTGAAGCTTTCTTT.

The gene calls are TRBV7-2 and TRBJ1-2, with 7 bases lining up with TRBD1. After removal of 7 bases from V and 1 base from J, the junction contained 9 bases not matched to a gene. Germline V lookup: CDR1 SGHTA, CDR2 FQGNSA. The CDR3 covers 15 residues. CDR3 sequence (DNA): TGTGCCAGCACCGGGACAGTTACTCTTAACTATGGCTACACCTTC. The encoded protein is CASTGTVTLNYGYTF.

This sequence joins TRBV5-8 and TRBJ1-1; 9 nucleotides agree with TRBD1. The CDR3 consists of 15 residues. Germline trimming cut 4 bases from V and 3 bases from J; bases unmatched to any gene: 7. Germline V gene data show CDR1 as SGHTS and CDR2 as YDEGEE. The CDR3 here is CASSQGQGFYTEAFF. CDR3 nucleotide sequence: TGTGCCAGCAGCCAGGGACAGGGCTTTTACACTGAAGCTTTCTTT.

The chain uses TRBV27 and TRBJ1-5; D might be TRBD1 (5 bases). V was trimmed by 2 bases and J by 8 bases, leaving 13 bases between them. The CDR3 has 14 amino acids. Germline CDR1 and CDR2: MNHEY and SMNVEV (reference sequence). This CDR3 reads CASSLMSGMEPQHF. The CDR3 nucleotides read TGTGCCAGCAGTTTAATGTCAGGGATGGAGCCCCAGCATTTT.

The rearrangement joins TRBV7-9 to TRBJ1-5; TRBD1 agrees at 7 bases. Trimming cost V 1 base and J 2 bases; bases outside gene matches: 5. The CDR3 extends over 16 amino acids. Germline CDR1 is SEHNR and CDR2 is FQNEAQ (reference sequence). The CDR3 here is CASSLGQGYGNQPQHF. Here the CDR3 DNA reads TGTGCCAGCAGCTTAGGACAGGGATATGGCAATCAGCCCCAGCATTTT.

This chain joins TRBV2 and TRBJ1-2, with 9 positions matching TRBD1. Germline values: CDR1 SNHLY, CDR2 FYNNEI. Germline trimming cut 3 bases from V and 8 bases from J; bases unmatched to any gene: 7. The CDR3 runs to 14 residues. The CDR3 protein is CASSESRTGVGYTF. CDR3 DNA: TGTGCCAGCAGTGAGTCCCGGACAGGGGTCGGCTACACCTTC.

This clone was observed a few times. V is TRBV9 and J is TRBJ1-1; D not resolved. Trimming removed 8 bases at V and 3 bases at J, with 11 bases between. The CDR3 is 12 amino acids. Per germline, CDR1 SGDLS and CDR2 YYNGEE. The CDR3 bases are TGTGCCAGAGACACCCATGACACTGAAGCTTTCTTT. Translation: CARDTHDTEAFF.

Only a few counts were recorded for this clone. The J gene is TRBJ1-1, the V gene TRBV18, with D unclear. The germline V and J ends were trimmed by 3 bases and 1 base, with 15 bases remaining between them. From germline, CDR1 is KGHSH and CDR2 LQKENI. The CDR3 is 16 residues long. The CDR3: CASSPQQEGPNTEAFF. The CDR3 DNA follows: TGTGCCAGCTCACCTCAACAAGAGGGTCCGAACACTGAAGCTTTCTTT. Variable domain in full (rest from reference TRBV18 and TRBJ1-1): NAGVMQNPRHLVRRRGQEARLRCSPMKGHSHVYWYRQLPEEGLKFMVYLQKENIIDESGMPKERFSAEFPKEGPSILRIQQVVRGDSAAYFCASSPQQEGPNTEAFFGQGTRLTVV.